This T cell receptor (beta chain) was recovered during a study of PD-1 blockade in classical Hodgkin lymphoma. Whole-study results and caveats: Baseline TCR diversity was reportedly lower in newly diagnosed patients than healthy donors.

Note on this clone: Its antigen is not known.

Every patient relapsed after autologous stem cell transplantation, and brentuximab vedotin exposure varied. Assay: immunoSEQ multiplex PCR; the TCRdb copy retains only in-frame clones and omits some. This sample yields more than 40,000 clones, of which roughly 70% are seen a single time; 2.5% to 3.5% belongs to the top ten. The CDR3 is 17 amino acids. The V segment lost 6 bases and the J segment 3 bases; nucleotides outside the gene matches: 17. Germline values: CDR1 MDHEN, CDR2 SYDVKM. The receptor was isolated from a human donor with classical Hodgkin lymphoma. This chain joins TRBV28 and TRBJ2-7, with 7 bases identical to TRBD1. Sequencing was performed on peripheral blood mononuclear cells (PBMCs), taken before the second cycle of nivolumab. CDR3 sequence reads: CASSTEADRATNYEQYF. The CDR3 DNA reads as TGTGCCAGCAGCACCGAAGCCGACAGGGCGACAAACTACGAGCAGTACTTC.